Presented here are 24 T cell receptor beta chains from one specimen sequenced in a study of CD8+CD57+ T cells in acquired aplastic anemia. Investigators profiled TCR beta VDJ and CDR3 from genomic DNA template. Each CDR3 protein gets one entry after TCRdb re-called the reads with MiXCR. The data show 16,000 or so distinct CDR3 sequences, more than 30% seen once. Sequencing involved patients with CD8+CD57+ cell expansion previously shown by flow cytometry. Findings and limits, study-wide: In the patients, CD8+CD57+ cells came out less diverse than the total CD4+ and CD8+ pools.

No antigen is known for these receptors. Sequencing was done on a sample of CD8+CD57+ T cells sorted from PBMCs. Subset meaning: bead-enriched CD8+CD57+ effector memory T cells from SAA patients. The source of these receptors is a human donor with aplastic anemia.

The chain joins TRBV10-3 to TRBJ2-1, with D perhaps TRBD1 (5 bases). The CDR3 consists of 15 residues. V lost 10 bases, J lost 0 bases, and 16 bases lay in between. Germline lookup yields CDR1 ENHRY and CDR2 SYGVKD. The DNA for the CDR3 is TGTGCCACCTCTAACAGGCAGAGCTCCTACAATGAGCAGTTCTTC. Translating gives CATSNRQSSYNEQFF.

Details on this clonotype: A much larger clone sits a single nucleotide away, making a read error possible. The V gene is TRBV24-1, the J gene TRBJ2-7; 7 nucleotides line up with TRBD1. CDR1 and CDR2 from the germline V gene are KGHDR and SFDVKD. J gave up 7 bases and V 5 bases, and 4 bases lay outside the gene matches. The CDR3 extends over 12 amino acids. CDR3 bases: TGTGCCACCAGTGCGGGCAGGGGGGAGCAGTACGTC. Translation: CATSAGRGEQYV.

This chain uses TRBV2 with TRBJ2-3; 11 bases fit TRBD2. Germline V CDR1 and CDR2: SNHLY, FYNNEI. Trimming removed 9 bases from V and 0 bases from J; junction bases left unmatched: 5. The CDR3 consists of 15 residues. This CDR3 is CARTRTSGSTDTQYF. Written as DNA, the CDR3 is TGTGCCAGGACCCGGACTAGCGGGAGCACAGATACGCAGTATTTT.

This clonotype turned up a few times. CDR3 sequence reads: CASSSRGQEAFF. Here the CDR3 DNA reads TGTGCCAGCAGCTCCCGGGGGCAAGAAGCTTTCTTT. This sequence joins TRBV12-3 or TRBV12-4 and TRBJ1-1; D is perhaps TRBD1 (6 bases). Trimming left V 6 bases short and J 8 bases short, with 13 bases between. This CDR3 contains 12 residues.

The chain's CDR3 is CASSLAGSYEQYF. The CDR3 coding sequence is TGTGCCAGCAGTTTAGCGGGGTCCTACGAGCAGTACTTC. The V gene is TRBV12-3 or TRBV12-4, the J gene TRBJ2-7; D not certain. The V gene lost 0 bases and the J gene lost 1 base, with 4 bases spanning the gap. The CDR3 is made up of 13 amino acids.

This chain uses TRBV5-4 with TRBJ2-1; 7 positions agree with TRBD1. Per the germline V gene, CDR1 is SGHNT and CDR2 is YYREEE (reference sequence). Germline trimming cut 0 bases from V and 3 bases from J; bases unmatched to any gene: 6. This CDR3 spans 16 amino acids. CDR3 in DNA: TGTGCCAGCAGCTTGGGATACAGGGGAAACTACAATGAGCAGTTCTTC. Translation gives CASSLGYRGNYNEQFF.

This clonotype was recorded many times. This rearrangement joins TRBV7-6 to TRBJ1-2, with 10 bases identical to TRBD1. This CDR3 contains 15 residues. Germline CDR1 reads SGHVS; CDR2 reads FNYEAQ. J lost 8 bases, V lost 1 base, and 7 bases had no gene match. In DNA, the CDR3 is TGTGCCAGCAGCTTAGAGGAGACAGGGGGCGAAGGCTACACCTTC. It is translated as CASSLEETGGEGYTF.

A few counts support this clonotype. This sequence joins TRBV2 and TRBJ2-1, with TRBD1 matching 9 bases. Germline lookup yields CDR1 SNHLY and CDR2 FYNNEI. The CDR3 length is 13 residues. V lost 6 bases, J lost 11 bases, and 8 bases stayed unmatched. This CDR3 reads CASSGQGPIKQFF. The CDR3 coding sequence is TGTGCCAGCAGCGGACAGGGGCCAATAAAGCAGTTCTTC.

This clonotype was recorded once. V gene TRBV29-1 combines with J gene TRBJ1-2; the D gene is possibly TRBD1 (5 bases). Trimming removed 5 bases from V and 2 bases from J, with 12 bases in between. Per the germline V gene, CDR1 is SQVTM and CDR2 is ANQGSEA. The CDR3 is made up of 13 amino acids. CDR3 bases: TGCAGCGTTAAGGAAGCAGGGAACTATGGCTACACCTTC. Its protein is CSVKEAGNYGYTF.

This chain uses TRBV5-1 with TRBJ1-2; perhaps TRBD1 as D (6 bases). The germline V gene encodes CDR1 SGHRS and CDR2 YFSETQ. With 4 bases removed from V and 3 bases from J, the gap between germline ends came to 13 bases. There are 14 residues in the CDR3. CDR3 loop: CASSELRTDYGYTF. CDR3 DNA: TGCGCCAGCAGCGAACTTCGGACAGACTATGGCTACACCTTC.

V and J are TRBV7-9 and TRBJ2-1; D may be TRBD2 (6 bases). V lost 2 bases, J lost 10 bases, and 12 bases lay in between. The CDR3 extends over 13 amino acids. CDR1 and CDR2 from the germline V gene are SEHNR and FQNEAQ (reference sequence). The DNA of the CDR3 is TGTGCCAGCAGCTTATCCCTCGGAGGGGAGCAGTTCTTC. The encoded protein is CASSLSLGGEQFF.

The CDR3 loop is CASSIWLASTDTQYF. The CDR3 bases are TGTGCCAGTAGTATTTGGTTAGCGAGCACAGATACGCAGTATTTT. This chain connects TRBV19 to TRBJ2-3; tentative D call: TRBD2 (5 bases). Germline V gene lookup returns CDR1 LNHDA and CDR2 SQIVND (reference sequence). The length of the CDR3 is 15 residues. Trimming removed 3 bases from V and 0 bases from J, with 10 bases in between.

This clonotype was seen a few times. V is TRBV6-1 and J is TRBJ1-2; 9 bases agree with TRBD1. The ends lost 5 bases at V and 4 bases at J; junction bases unmatched: 8. CDR3 size: 15 residues. Germline V lookup: CDR1 MNHNS, CDR2 SASEGT. The CDR3 here is CASSIPGQGVYGYTF. DNA of the CDR3: TGTGCCAGCAGTATCCCGGGACAGGGTGTCTATGGCTACACCTTC.

This clonotype was seen a few times. The rearrangement joins TRBV9 to TRBJ2-6, with D possibly being TRBD1 (5 bases). V was shortened by 2 bases and J by 1 base, with 10 bases between the two germline ends. CDR1 and CDR2 (germline): SGDLS, YYNGEE. This CDR3 comprises 16 residues. The CDR3 nucleotides are TGTGCCAGCAGCGTTTCCAGGGTATCTGGGGCCAACGTCCTGACTTTC. It is translated as CASSVSRVSGANVLTF.

The chain uses TRBV5-6 and TRBJ1-2; a possible D gene is TRBD1 (5 bases). Germline assignment: CDR1 SGHDT and CDR2 YYEEEE. This CDR3 contains 14 residues. V was pared by 2 bases and J by 6 bases, with 14 bases between. The CDR3 DNA follows: TGTGCCAGCAGCTTTTTGGGGGGGACGGATGGCTACACCTTC. Encoded protein: CASSFLGGTDGYTF.

The chain recombines TRBV7-6 with TRBJ2-3; D unresolved. Deletions cut 5 bases from V and 0 bases from J, with 9 bases between. The CDR3 runs to 14 residues. Germline values: CDR1 SGHVS, CDR2 FNYEAQ. CDR3 in DNA: TGTGCCAGCAGCCATATATCCAGCACAGATACGCAGTATTTT. It specifies CASSHISSTDTQYF.

The genes are TRBV10-2 and TRBJ2-7, with TRBD1 as a possible D gene (6 bases). The CDR3 is 12 amino acids. Trimming removed 10 bases from V and 4 bases from J, with 14 bases in between. CDR1 is WSHSY, CDR2 SAAADI, per germline. The CDR3 DNA follows: TGCGCCACCAGCGACAGGATATACGAGCAGTACTTC. It encodes CATSDRIYEQYF.

This clonotype has a count of ten or more. The rearrangement joins TRBV27 to TRBJ2-7; 11 bases line up with TRBD1. Germline V gene data show CDR1 as MNHEY and CDR2 as SMNVEV (reference sequence). With 7 bases clipped from V and 3 bases from J, the junction kept 5 bases outside the gene matches. This CDR3 is 14 amino acids long. The CDR3 spells CASKGQGAFYEQYF. CDR3 DNA: TGTGCCAGCAAAGGACAGGGGGCCTTCTACGAGCAGTACTTC.

This clonotype was observed many times. This chain connects TRBV28 to TRBJ1-6, with TRBD1 matching over 7 bases. CDR1 is MDHEN and CDR2 is SYDVKM in the germline V gene. The V gene end was trimmed by 8 bases and the J gene end by 10 bases; junction bases not matched to a gene: 8. CDR3 length: 13 amino acids. The CDR3 loop is CASHRGGESPLHF. The CDR3 DNA is TGTGCCAGCCACAGGGGCGGGGAATCACCCCTCCACTTT. Based on the CDR3 plus reference TRBV28 and TRBJ1-6, the full variable domain is DVKVTQSSRYLVKRTGEKVFLECVQDMDHENMFWYRQDPGLGLRLIYFSYDVKMKEKGDIPEGYSVSREKKERFSLILESASTNQTSMYLCASHRGGESPLHFGNGTRLTVT.

This clonotype has just a few counts. The gene calls are TRBV10-3 and TRBJ2-1; 14 bases are a match to TRBD2. V trimming: 8 bases; J trimming: 10 bases; junction bases outside the gene matches: 4. Germline V gives CDR1 ENHRY, CDR2 SYGVKD. The CDR3 has 13 residues. CDR3: CAIGTSGGGEQFF. CDR3 nucleotides: TGTGCCATCGGGACTAGCGGGGGAGGAGAGCAGTTCTTC.

The gene calls are TRBV30 and TRBJ2-7, with D possibly being TRBD2 (7 bases). Germline CDR1 reads GTSNPN; CDR2 reads SVGIG (reference sequence). CDR3 size: 13 residues. The CDR3 DNA is TGTGCAATGGGAGGGGGAGTTGGGTACGAGCAGTACTTC. Translating it yields CAMGGGVGYEQYF. Full variable domain (rest looked up from reference TRBV30 and TRBJ2-7): SQTIHQWPATLVQPVGSPLSLECTVEGTSNPNLYWYRQAAGRGLQLLFYSVGIGQISSEVPQNLSASRPQDRQFILSSKKLLLSDSGFYLCAMGGGVGYEQYFGPGTRLTVT.

The gene calls are TRBV7-9 and TRBJ1-1; D remains unclear. The V end lost 0 bases, the J end lost 5 bases, and 7 bases lay between the germline ends. CDR1 SEHNR and CDR2 FQNEAQ come from the germline V gene (reference sequence). CDR3 length: 13 residues. For the CDR3, the DNA is TGTGCCAGCAGCTTAGCGGTGGCAACTGAAGCTTTCTTT. Translation: CASSLAVATEAFF.

This clonotype was detected only a few times. The V gene is TRBV7-9, the J gene TRBJ2-7; maybe TRBD1 (6 bases). V lost 5 bases and J 1 base, leaving 21 bases between the germline ends. The CDR3 has 17 residues. Per germline, CDR1 SEHNR and CDR2 FQNEAQ (reference sequence). The CDR3 loop reads CASSGSTGTLISYEQYF. DNA of the CDR3: TGTGCCAGCAGCGGATCCACCGGGACACTGATTTCCTACGAGCAGTACTTC. Full variable domain (remainder filled in from reference TRBV7-9 and TRBJ2-7): DTGVSQNPRHKITKRGQNVTFRCDPISEHNRLYWYRQTLGQGPEFLTYFQNEAQLEKSRLLSDRFSAERPKGSFSTLEIQRTEQGDSAMYLCASSGSTGTLISYEQYFGPGTRLTVT.

The V call is TRBV20-1, the J call TRBJ2-1, with D unclear. This CDR3 has 11 residues. The germline CDR1 and CDR2 sequences are DFQATT and SNEGSKA (reference sequence). V was trimmed by 6 bases and J by 8 bases, leaving 11 bases between them. The CDR3, as DNA: TGCAGTGCCCCGTTCGGAGATGAGCAGTTCTTC. It translates to CSAPFGDEQFF.